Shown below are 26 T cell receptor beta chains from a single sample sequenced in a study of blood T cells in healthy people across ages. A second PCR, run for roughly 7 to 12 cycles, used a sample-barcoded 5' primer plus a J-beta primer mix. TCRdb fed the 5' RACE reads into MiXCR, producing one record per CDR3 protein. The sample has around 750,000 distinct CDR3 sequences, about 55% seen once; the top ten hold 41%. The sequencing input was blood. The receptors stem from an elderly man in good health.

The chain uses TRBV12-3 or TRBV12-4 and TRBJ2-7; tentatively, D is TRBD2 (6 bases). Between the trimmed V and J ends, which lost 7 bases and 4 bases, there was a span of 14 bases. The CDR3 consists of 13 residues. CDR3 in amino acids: CASILAPGYEQYF. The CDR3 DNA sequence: TGTGCCAGCATCCTAGCGCCGGGGTACGAGCAGTACTTC.

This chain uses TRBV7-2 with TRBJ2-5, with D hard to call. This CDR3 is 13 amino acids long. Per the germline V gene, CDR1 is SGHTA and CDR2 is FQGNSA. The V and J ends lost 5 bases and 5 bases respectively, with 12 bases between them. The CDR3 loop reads CASSLDGPETQYF. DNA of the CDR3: TGTGCCAGCAGCCTAGACGGGCCGGAGACCCAGTACTTC.

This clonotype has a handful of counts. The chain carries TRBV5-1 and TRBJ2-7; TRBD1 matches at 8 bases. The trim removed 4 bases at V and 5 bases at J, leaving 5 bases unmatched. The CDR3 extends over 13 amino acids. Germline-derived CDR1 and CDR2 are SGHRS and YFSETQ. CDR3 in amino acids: CASSGRGLNEQYF. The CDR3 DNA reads TGCGCCAGCAGCGGCAGGGGGCTCAACGAGCAGTACTTC.

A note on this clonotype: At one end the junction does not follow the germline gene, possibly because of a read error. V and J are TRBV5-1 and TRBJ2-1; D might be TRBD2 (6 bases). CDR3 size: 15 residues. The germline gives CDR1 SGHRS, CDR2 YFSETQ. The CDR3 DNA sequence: TGCGCCAGCAGCTCTCGCGGGGCCACCTACAATGAGCAGTCCTTC. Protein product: CASSSRGATYNEQSF.

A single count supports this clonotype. The CDR3 region has the DNA TGTGCCAGCAGTTACGGTGAAGGATCCGCTTCTGGGGCCAACGTCCTGACTTTC. Amino acids: CASSYGEGSASGANVLTF. The rearrangement uses TRBV6-5 and TRBJ2-6, with unresolved D. Trimming stripped 2 bases from V and 1 base from J, with 15 bases between. CDR1 is MNHEY and CDR2 is SVGAGI in the germline V gene. This CDR3 is built from 18 residues.

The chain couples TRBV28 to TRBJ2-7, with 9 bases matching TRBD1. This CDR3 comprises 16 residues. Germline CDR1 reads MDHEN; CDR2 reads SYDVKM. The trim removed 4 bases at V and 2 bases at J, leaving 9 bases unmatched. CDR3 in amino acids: CASSSKGDRVTYEQYF. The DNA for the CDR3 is TGTGCCAGCAGTTCGAAAGGGGACAGGGTAACCTACGAGCAGTACTTC.

CDR3 in DNA: TGTGCCAGCAGCGGACTAGCGGGAGTAAATGAGCAGTACTTC. It translates to CASSGLAGVNEQYF. The chain has TRBV12-3 or TRBV12-4 and TRBJ2-1, with 13 bases that match TRBD2. The J call is in doubt because the DNA end fits TRBJ2-7 better. This CDR3 spans 14 amino acids.

The CDR3 loop is CASSLTASGRPRQLTDTQYF. CDR3 DNA sequence: TGTGCCAGCAGCTTAACGGCTAGCGGGAGGCCCCGACAGCTCACAGATACGCAGTATTTT. The chain links TRBV7-3 to TRBJ2-3; 11 nucleotides match TRBD2. Germline V gene lookup returns CDR1 SGHTA and CDR2 FQGTGA. The CDR3 length is 20 residues. Trimming cost V 0 bases and J 2 bases; bases outside gene matches: 13.

The CDR3 DNA reads as TGTGCCAGCAGTTACCTACCCCTATTAGAGAGCAGCGAGCAGTTCTTC. It is translated as CASSYLPLLESSEQFF. The rearrangement uses TRBV6-5 and TRBJ2-1; D not certain. V lost 2 bases to trimming and J lost 10 bases, with 21 bases between them. The CDR3 runs to 16 residues. Per germline, CDR1 MNHEY and CDR2 SVGAGI.

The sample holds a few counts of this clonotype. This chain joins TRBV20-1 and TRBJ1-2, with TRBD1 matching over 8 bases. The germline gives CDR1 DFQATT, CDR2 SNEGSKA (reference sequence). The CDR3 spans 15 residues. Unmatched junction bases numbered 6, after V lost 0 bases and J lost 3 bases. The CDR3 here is CSARDREDRDYGYTF. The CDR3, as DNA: TGCAGTGCTAGAGATAGAGAGGACAGGGACTATGGCTACACCTTC.

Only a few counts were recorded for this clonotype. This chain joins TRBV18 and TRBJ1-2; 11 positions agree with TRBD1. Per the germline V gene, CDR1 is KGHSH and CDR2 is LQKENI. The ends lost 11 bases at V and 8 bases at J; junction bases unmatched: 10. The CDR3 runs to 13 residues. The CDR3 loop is CASAGTGGRGYTF. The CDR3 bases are TGTGCCTCCGCCGGGACAGGGGGACGAGGCTACACCTTC.

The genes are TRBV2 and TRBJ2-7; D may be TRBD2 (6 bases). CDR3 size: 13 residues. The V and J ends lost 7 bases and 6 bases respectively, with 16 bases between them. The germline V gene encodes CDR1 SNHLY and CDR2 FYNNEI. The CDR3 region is CASNYRLEGEQYF. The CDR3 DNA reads TGTGCCAGCAACTACAGACTAGAAGGCGAGCAGTACTTC.

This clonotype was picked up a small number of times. The DNA of the CDR3 is TGTGCCAGCAGCGTTAGGACAGGGGTCCCAGATACGCAGTATTTT. As protein: CASSVRTGVPDTQYF. The chain combines TRBV9 with TRBJ2-3; 9 positions agree with TRBD1. CDR1 and CDR2 (germline): SGDLS, YYNGEE. Unmatched junction bases numbered 5, after V lost 2 bases and J lost 4 bases. The CDR3 is 15 residues long. The whole variable domain, filled in from reference TRBV9 and TRBJ2-3, reads DSGVTQTPKHLITATGQRVTLRCSPRSGDLSVYWYQQSLDQGLQFLIQYYNGEERAKGNILERFSAQQFPDLHSELNLSSLELGDSALYFCASSVRTGVPDTQYFGPGTRLTVL.

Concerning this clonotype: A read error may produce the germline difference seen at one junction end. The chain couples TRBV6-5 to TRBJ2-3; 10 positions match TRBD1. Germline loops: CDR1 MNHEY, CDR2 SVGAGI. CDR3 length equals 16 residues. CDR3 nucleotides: TGCGCCAGCAGCTTGGGACAGGGGTCTAGCACAGATACGCAGTATTTT. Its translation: CASSLGQGSSTDTQYF.

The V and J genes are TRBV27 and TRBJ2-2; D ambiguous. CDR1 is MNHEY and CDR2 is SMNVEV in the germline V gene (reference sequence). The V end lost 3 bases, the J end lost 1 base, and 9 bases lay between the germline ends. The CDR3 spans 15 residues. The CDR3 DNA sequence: TGTGCCAGCAGTTTTGTCAGGTTGAACACCGGGGAGCTGTTTTTT. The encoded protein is CASSFVRLNTGELFF.

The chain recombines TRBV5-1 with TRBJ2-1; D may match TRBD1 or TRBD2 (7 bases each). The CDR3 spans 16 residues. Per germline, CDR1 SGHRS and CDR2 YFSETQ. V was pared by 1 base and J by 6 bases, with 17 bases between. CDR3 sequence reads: CASSLTQGGATNEQFF. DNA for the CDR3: TGCGCCAGCAGCTTGACTCAGGGGGGGGCGACCAATGAGCAGTTCTTC.

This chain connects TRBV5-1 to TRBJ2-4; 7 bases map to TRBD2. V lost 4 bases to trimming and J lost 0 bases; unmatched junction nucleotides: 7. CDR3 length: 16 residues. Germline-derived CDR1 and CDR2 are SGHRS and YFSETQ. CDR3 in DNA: TGCGCCAGCAGCCCCCTAGCGGAACTAGCCAAAAACATTCAGTACTTC. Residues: CASSPLAELAKNIQYF.

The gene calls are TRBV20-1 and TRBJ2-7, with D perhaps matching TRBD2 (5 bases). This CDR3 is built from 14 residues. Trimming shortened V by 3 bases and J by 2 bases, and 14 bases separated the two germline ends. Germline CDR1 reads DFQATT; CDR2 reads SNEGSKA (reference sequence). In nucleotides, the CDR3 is TGCAGTGCTAGGCCCGTTCTAGCAACCTACGAGCAGTACTTC. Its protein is CSARPVLATYEQYF.

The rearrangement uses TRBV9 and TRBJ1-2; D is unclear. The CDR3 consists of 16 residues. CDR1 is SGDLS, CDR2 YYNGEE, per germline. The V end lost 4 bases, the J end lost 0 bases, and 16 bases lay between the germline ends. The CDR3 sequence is CASSFSGMVANYGYTF. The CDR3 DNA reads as TGTGCCAGCAGCTTTTCCGGGATGGTAGCTAACTATGGCTACACCTTC.

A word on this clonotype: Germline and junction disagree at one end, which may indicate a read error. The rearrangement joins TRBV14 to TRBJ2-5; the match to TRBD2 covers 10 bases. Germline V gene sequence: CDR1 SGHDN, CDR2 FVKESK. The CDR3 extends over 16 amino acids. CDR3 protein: CAGSQPGLADQETQYF. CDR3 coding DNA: TGTGCCGGCAGCCAACCAGGACTAGCGGATCAAGAGACCCAGTACTTC.

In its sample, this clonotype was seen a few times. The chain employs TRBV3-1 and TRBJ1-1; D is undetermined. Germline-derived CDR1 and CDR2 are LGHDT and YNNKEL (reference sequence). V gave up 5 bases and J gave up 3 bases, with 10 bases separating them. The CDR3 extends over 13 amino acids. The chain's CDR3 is CASSFMVDTEAFF. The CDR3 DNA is TGTGCCAGCAGCTTCATGGTGGACACTGAAGCTTTCTTT.

Here the CDR3 reads CASSLLVAQGYTF. In DNA form, the CDR3 reads TGCGCCAGCAGCTTACTGGTCGCCCAGGGCTACACCTTC. This chain connects TRBV5-1 to TRBJ1-2; D remains unclear. Germline CDR1 is SGHRS and CDR2 is YFSETQ. CDR3 length: 13 residues. V was trimmed by 2 bases and J by 8 bases, leaving 13 bases between them.

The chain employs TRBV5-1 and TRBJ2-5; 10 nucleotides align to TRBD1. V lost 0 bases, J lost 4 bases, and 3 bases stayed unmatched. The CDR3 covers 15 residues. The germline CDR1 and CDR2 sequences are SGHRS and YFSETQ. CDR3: CASSLAWDRGETQYF. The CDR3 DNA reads TGCGCCAGCAGCTTGGCCTGGGACAGGGGAGAGACCCAGTACTTC.

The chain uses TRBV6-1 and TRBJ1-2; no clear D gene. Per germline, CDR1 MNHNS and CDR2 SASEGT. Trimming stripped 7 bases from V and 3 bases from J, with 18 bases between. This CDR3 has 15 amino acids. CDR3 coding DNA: TGTGCCAGCACCGCGACTGGTTTATACGACTATGGCTACACCTTC. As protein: CASTATGLYDYGYTF.

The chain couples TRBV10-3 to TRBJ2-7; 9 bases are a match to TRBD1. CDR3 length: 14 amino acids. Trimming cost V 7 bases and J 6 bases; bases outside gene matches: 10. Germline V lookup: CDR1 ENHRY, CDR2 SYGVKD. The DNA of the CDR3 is TGTGCCATCACAAACAGGGGGCCTTTTGGCGAGCAGTACTTC. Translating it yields CAITNRGPFGEQYF.

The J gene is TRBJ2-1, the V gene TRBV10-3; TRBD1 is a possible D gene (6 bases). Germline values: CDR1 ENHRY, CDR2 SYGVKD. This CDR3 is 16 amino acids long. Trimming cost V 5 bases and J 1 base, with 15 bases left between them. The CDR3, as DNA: TGTGCCATCAGTTCAACAACAGGGTTATCCTACAATGAGCAGTTCTTC. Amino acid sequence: CAISSTTGLSYNEQFF.